The source of this T cell receptor (beta chain) is a study of blood T cell repertoires in COVID-19 (dated by TCRdb to 2018 to 2020). Background on the whole study: Collaborator samples came from the United States, Italy and Spain and covered acute and convalescent phases of COVID-19. The prospective study material was composed of cDNA or gDNA derived from T cells, B-cell-depleted T cells, or PBMCs. Subjects who had been exposed to COVID-19, were actively infected with it, or had recovered from it provided the deeply sampled blood TCRbeta repertoires that made up the dataset. The repertoires were released in a freely available public database meant as a resource for research on the immune response to SARS-CoV-2. The samples were drawn from the first 160 participants of the ongoing ImmuneRACE study and from 950 to 1,500 subjects provided by 6 global collaborators. The sample metadata nearly always contained a de-identified subject ID, COVID-19 status, age in years and sex. Where HLA class I and class II types were available, the types were taken from metadata supplied by the sample provider, not from assay-based typing. Overall results and qualifications from the work: Clinical and demographic metadata were provided uncurated, with the amount varying by source and participant.

Based on the germline V gene, the CDR1 and CDR2 sequences are SGHTA and FQGNSA. The V and J ends are trimmed by 5 bases and 4 bases, leaving 14 bases between them. Its CDR3 holds 14 amino acids, cysteine through phenylalanine. Kept here is only the CDR3 DNA, which spans 42 bases and is read in frame from base 1. As regards this clone: What antigen it recognizes has not been identified. No much larger clonotype is one base removed from it; base qualities were not supplied.

Each collaborating institution followed its own protocols to collect whole blood in K2EDTA tubes. For TCRbeta analysis, collaborator samples were shipped as frozen whole blood, as isolated PBMCs, or as DNA extracted from either sample type. TCRbeta CDR3 regions were amplified from genomic DNA by means of the immunoSEQ Assay, a bias-controlled multiplex PCR. The authors' analysis ran thus. Within the assay, amplification of reference gene primers was used to estimate how many nucleated cells each sample contained. To quantify the absolute abundance of each unique TCRbeta CDR3 rearrangement, sequence reads were collapsed and filtered. For each sample, productive Simpson clonality was calculated as the square root of Simpson's diversity index over productive rearrangements. The immuneACCESS repertoire file appears here via TCRdb, limited to in-frame rearrangements. These files lack a portion of the clones; in checked studies, under half of the deficit traces to unresolved V genes, and the cause of the others is not known. That table gives V, J and clone size, and the DNA gave D and trimming. The sample yields 200,000 to 300,000 clones; about 68% were counted once. Together, the top ten hold around 3.2% of the sample.

This receptor was identified in a woman older than 75 with acute or convalescent COVID-19. Sample: peripheral blood. The chain was built from TRBV7-2 and TRBJ2-5; TRBD2 is possibly the D segment (6 matching bases). The bases are TGTGCCAGCAGCCCTATAAGACTAGGAGAGACCCAGTACTTC. This sequence encodes CASSPIRLGETQYF. The variable domain in full, with residues beyond the CDR3 obtained from the reference TRBV7-2 and TRBJ2-5 genes, is GAGVSQSPSNKVTEKGKDVELRCDPISGHTALYWYRQSLGQGLEFLIYFQGNSAPDKSGLPSDRFSAERTGGSVSTLTIQRTQQEDSAVYLCASSPIRLGETQYFGPGTRLLVL.